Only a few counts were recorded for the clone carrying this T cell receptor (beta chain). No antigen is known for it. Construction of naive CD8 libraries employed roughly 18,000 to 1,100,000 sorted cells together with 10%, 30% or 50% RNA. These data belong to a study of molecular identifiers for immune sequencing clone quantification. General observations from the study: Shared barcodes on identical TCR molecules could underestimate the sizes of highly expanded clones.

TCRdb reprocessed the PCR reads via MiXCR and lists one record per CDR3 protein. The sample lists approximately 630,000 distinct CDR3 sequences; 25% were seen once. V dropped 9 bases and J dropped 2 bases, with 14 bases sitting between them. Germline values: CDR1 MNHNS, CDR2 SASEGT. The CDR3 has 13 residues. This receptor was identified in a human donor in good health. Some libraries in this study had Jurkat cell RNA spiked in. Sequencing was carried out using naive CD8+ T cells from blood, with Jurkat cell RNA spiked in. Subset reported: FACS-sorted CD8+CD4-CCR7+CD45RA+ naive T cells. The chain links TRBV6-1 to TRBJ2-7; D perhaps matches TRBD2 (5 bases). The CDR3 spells CASIKRETYEQYF. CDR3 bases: TGTGCCAGTATTAAGAGGGAAACCTACGAGCAGTACTTC.